Below, 26 T cell receptor beta chains from the same sample are listed, as sequenced in a study of read filtering for tumor transcriptome and immune sequencing. The library was built from roughly 400 ng RNA with molecular barcoded adaptors for alpha/delta and beta/gamma chains. TCRdb itself ran the reads through MiXCR, one entry per CDR3 protein. The sample consists of some 39,000 distinct CDR3 sequences, approximately 14% of them appearing once. Sequenced material: a population of CD138-negative cells sorted from bone marrow. These receptors were obtained from a donor at least 40 years old with multiple myeloma.

This clonotype was found many times. This rearrangement joins TRBV20-1 to TRBJ1-3; D gene uncertain. Germline V CDR1 and CDR2: DFQATT, SNEGSKA (reference sequence). The CDR3 contains 12 residues. V lost 3 bases and J 3 bases, leaving 6 bases between the germline ends. CDR3 amino acids: CSASFDGNTIYF. As DNA, the CDR3 is TGCAGTGCTAGTTTTGATGGAAACACCATATATTTT.

Many counts were recorded for this clonotype. This rearrangement joins TRBV3-1 to TRBJ2-6; TRBD2 might be the D (5 bases). This CDR3 is built from 16 residues. V was trimmed by 4 bases and J by 3 bases, leaving 13 bases between them. The germline gives CDR1 LGHDT, CDR2 YNNKEL (reference sequence). The CDR3 loop is CASSPQGGGGANVLTF. The CDR3 coding sequence is TGTGCCAGCAGCCCGCAAGGAGGAGGTGGGGCCAACGTCCTGACTTTC.

In its sample, this clonotype was seen many times. The chain combines TRBV6-2 or TRBV6-3 with TRBJ2-5, with a tentative D call TRBD2 (5 bases). The CDR3 consists of 15 residues. The V gene's germline CDR1 is MNHEY and CDR2 SVGEGT. The V gene lost 8 bases and the J gene lost 2 bases, with 18 bases spanning the gap. This CDR3 reads CASGSLDPSQETQYF. The CDR3 DNA is TGTGCCAGCGGGAGCTTGGATCCTTCTCAAGAGACCCAGTACTTC.

Many counts were recorded for this clonotype. V usage is TRBV3-1 and J usage is TRBJ2-3, with 9 bases that match TRBD2. Germline V gene sequence: CDR1 LGHDT, CDR2 YNNKEL (reference sequence). J lost 0 bases, V lost 4 bases, and 8 bases had no gene match. The CDR3 is 17 amino acids. The DNA for the CDR3 is TGTGCCAGCAGCCTGCCCCTTGCGGGGGGGAGCACAGATACGCAGTATTTT. It yields the protein CASSLPLAGGSTDTQYF.

By share, this clonotype ranks as medium-sized. V usage is TRBV7-9 and J usage is TRBJ2-1, with TRBD2 matching 8 bases. Trimming removed 8 bases from V and 6 bases from J; junction bases left unmatched: 6. The germline gives CDR1 SEHNR, CDR2 FQNEAQ (reference sequence). CDR3 length: 13 residues. This CDR3 reads CASGAGGGNEQFF. The CDR3 DNA reads TGTGCCAGCGGCGCGGGGGGCGGCAATGAGCAGTTCTTC.

The sample holds many counts of this clonotype. CDR3 region: CASSLMWQDHGYTF. DNA of the CDR3: TGTGCCAGCAGTTTAATGTGGCAGGACCATGGCTACACCTTC. The chain is built from TRBV27 and TRBJ1-2; D gene uncertain. CDR3 length equals 14 residues. V gave up 2 bases and J gave up 6 bases, with 13 bases separating them. Per the germline V gene, CDR1 is MNHEY and CDR2 is SMNVEV (reference sequence).

This clonotype is a singleton in its sample. The chain employs TRBV12-3 or TRBV12-4 and TRBJ2-3; 11 bases map to TRBD1. The CDR3 spans 14 residues. The ends lost 6 bases at V and 6 bases at J; junction bases unmatched: 5. The CDR3 DNA sequence: TGTGCCAGCAGCAGGACAGGGGGCGCGGATACGCAGTATTTT. Translating gives CASSRTGGADTQYF.

This clonotype was recorded at least ten times. The chain employs TRBV7-9 and TRBJ2-3; a weak D match, TRBD1 (5 bases). The germline CDR1 and CDR2 sequences are SEHNR and FQNEAQ (reference sequence). The V and J ends lost 7 bases and 2 bases respectively, with 16 bases between them. The CDR3 runs to 15 residues. CDR3 residues: CASTLTGPPTDTQYF. The CDR3 coding sequence is TGTGCCAGCACCCTAACAGGTCCCCCCACAGATACGCAGTATTTT.

This clonotype is a singleton in its sample. The chain joins TRBV7-2 to TRBJ2-7; tentatively, D is TRBD1 (6 bases). Germline CDR1 SGHTA, CDR2 FQGNSA. V was shortened by 4 bases and J by 4 bases, with 20 bases between the two germline ends. The CDR3 has 16 amino acids. The chain's CDR3 is CASSSSGKYRDYEQYF. In DNA form, the CDR3 reads TGTGCCAGCAGCTCCTCAGGGAAGTACAGGGATTACGAGCAGTACTTC.

CDR3 protein: CASSPDRTNTGELFF. The CDR3, as DNA: TGTGCCAGCTCACCGGACAGGACGAACACCGGGGAGCTGTTTTTT. This chain links TRBV18 with TRBJ2-2, with TRBD1 matching 7 bases. The germline V gene encodes CDR1 KGHSH and CDR2 LQKENI. This CDR3 has 15 amino acids. Trimming cost V 3 bases and J 0 bases; bases outside gene matches: 1.

This clonotype was recorded many times. The rearrangement uses TRBV7-3 and TRBJ2-2; 9 nucleotides align to TRBD2. Germline-derived CDR1 and CDR2 are SGHTA and FQGTGA. V was pared by 1 base and J by 6 bases, with 6 bases of the junction left unmatched. This CDR3 contains 16 residues. Written as DNA, the CDR3 is TGTGCCAGCAGCTTAATCGCTTTAGCGGGGGCCGGGGAGCTGTTTTTT. As protein: CASSLIALAGAGELFF.

Many counts were recorded for this clonotype. The chain combines TRBV7-9 with TRBJ1-2; possibly TRBD1 for D (5 bases). This CDR3 spans 15 amino acids. Trimming took 5 bases from V and 4 from J, leaving 17 bases between them. The V gene's germline CDR1 is SEHNR and CDR2 FQNEAQ (reference sequence). The CDR3 is CASSADTLGLYGYTF. The CDR3 nucleotides read TGTGCCAGCAGCGCGGACACCCTGGGGCTCTATGGCTACACCTTC.

The rearrangement joins TRBV6-2 or TRBV6-3 to TRBJ2-3, with D perhaps TRBD1 (6 bases). V lost 6 bases and J lost 2, with 18 bases in between. The CDR3 is 16 residues long. Germline CDR1 MNHEY, CDR2 SVGEGT. The CDR3 DNA reads TGTGCCAGCAGGGGGGCGGACCGATCTGCCACAGATACGCAGTATTTT. Amino acid sequence: CASRGADRSATDTQYF.

This clonotype appeared many times. The V call is TRBV5-6, the J call TRBJ2-1; the match to TRBD2 covers 10 bases. V lost 3 bases to trimming and J lost 12 bases; unmatched junction nucleotides: 6. Germline V gives CDR1 SGHDT, CDR2 YYEEEE. There are 13 residues in the CDR3. CDR3 bases: TGTGCCAGCAGCTCTCCAACTAGCGGGACGCAGTTCTTC. Its protein is CASSSPTSGTQFF.

The table lists this clonotype with a few counts. In DNA, the CDR3 is TGTGCCAGCAGCTTAGTCTTGTATCTGGGCGGACAGGGTGAAAGAGAGACCCAGTACTTC. This translates into CASSLVLYLGGQGERETQYF. The chain recombines TRBV7-2 with TRBJ2-5, with 8 bases lining up with TRBD1. Germline assignment: CDR1 SGHTA and CDR2 FQGNSA. The CDR3 consists of 20 residues. V lost 1 base to trimming and J lost 4 bases; unmatched junction nucleotides: 20.

This clonotype was observed a few times. A read error is possible here, since a much larger clone lies one base away. The chain joins TRBV20-1 to TRBJ2-1, with TRBD1 identical over 9 bases. Germline loops: CDR1 DFQATT, CDR2 SNEGSKA (reference sequence). This CDR3 has 14 amino acids. CDR3 loop: CSASPGTGYNGQFF. The CDR3 nucleotides read TGCAGTGCTAGCCCCGGGACAGGGTACAATGGGCAGTTCTTC.

This clonotype was counted many times. The V call is TRBV27, the J call TRBJ2-5; weak D call: TRBD1 (6 bases). CDR1 and CDR2 from the germline V gene are MNHEY and SMNVEV (reference sequence). The CDR3 extends over 16 amino acids. The germline V and J ends were trimmed by 4 bases and 1 base, with 16 bases remaining between them. The CDR3 region has the DNA TGTGCCAGCAGTTCAACAGGCAGGGGAAGCCAAGAGACCCAGTACTTC. It encodes CASSSTGRGSQETQYF.

This clonotype was seen many times. This chain uses TRBV6-5 with TRBJ2-1; possibly TRBD2 for D (6 bases). From germline, CDR1 is MNHEY and CDR2 SVGAGI. The CDR3 runs to 15 residues. Trimming took off 4 bases at V and 0 bases at J, with 10 bases between the two ends. Here the CDR3 DNA reads TGTGCCAGCAGTTTTAGCGGTAGCTCCTACAATGAGCAGTTCTTC. It yields the protein CASSFSGSSYNEQFF.

As regards this clonotype: At one end, the junction sequence differs from germline, possibly due to a read error. The rearrangement uses TRBV20-1 and TRBJ1-5; 7 bases match TRBD1. From germline, CDR1 is DFQATT and CDR2 SNEGSKA (reference sequence). The CDR3 has 14 amino acids. The CDR3 reads CSAPQGFGNQPQLF. The CDR3 nucleotides are TGCAGTGCTCCACAGGGGTTCGGCAATCAGCCCCAGCTTTTT.

This clonotype has a handful of counts. A far larger clone is just one base off, so this is likely a read error. The chain employs TRBV6-6 and TRBJ2-1; weak D call: TRBD2 (6 bases). Germline V gene lookup returns CDR1 MNHNY and CDR2 SVGAGI (reference sequence). The CDR3 sequence is 12 residues long. V was pared by 2 bases and J by 12 bases, with 11 bases between. The chain's CDR3 is CASSYLGGGQFF. The CDR3 nucleotides are TGTGCCAGCAGTTACCTGGGAGGTGGGCAGTTCTTC.

This clonotype was seen ten or more times. The chain combines TRBV5-1 with TRBJ2-1; D not resolved. The CDR3 totals 16 residues. V lost 0 bases to trimming and J lost 0 bases, with 10 bases between them. Germline V gene data show CDR1 as SGHRS and CDR2 as YFSETQ. The CDR3 DNA reads as TGCGCCAGCAGCTTGGTGGGCCGGAGCTCCTACAATGAGCAGTTCTTC. Translating gives CASSLVGRSSYNEQFF. Based on the CDR3 plus reference TRBV5-1 and TRBJ2-1, the full variable domain is KAGVTQTPRYLIKTRGQQVTLSCSPISGHRSVSWYQQTPGQGLQFLFEYFSETQRNKGNFPGRFSGRQFSNSRSEMNVSTLELGDSALYLCASSLVGRSSYNEQFFGPGTRLTVL.

This clonotype was seen repeatedly, ten times or more. The chain recombines TRBV9 with TRBJ1-5; perhaps TRBD1 as D (6 bases). The CDR3 is 20 amino acids. Trimming stripped 6 bases from V and 0 bases from J, with 28 bases between. CDR1 and CDR2 from the germline V gene are SGDLS and YYNGEE. For the CDR3, the DNA is TGTGCCAGCACCGATAAACCGCGCTGCAGGGGTAGCACTAGCAATCAGCCCCAGCATTTT. This translates into CASTDKPRCRGSTSNQPQHF.

This clonotype has at least ten counts. This chain uses TRBV7-9 with TRBJ2-1; 8 bases match TRBD1. CDR1 and CDR2 (germline): SEHNR, FQNEAQ (reference sequence). This CDR3 has 15 amino acids. The V and J ends lost 6 bases and 7 bases, in that order; junction bases with no gene match: 11. The CDR3 protein is CASRRGTGEGNEQFF. In nucleotides, the CDR3 is TGTGCCAGCAGGCGCGGGACAGGTGAGGGGAATGAGCAGTTCTTC.

The DNA of the CDR3 is TGTGCCAGCAGCTATAACAGGGCGGCTGATTCACCCCTCCACTTT. It translates to CASSYNRAADSPLHF. The chain combines TRBV6-1 with TRBJ1-6; D possibly corresponds to TRBD1 (6 bases). CDR3 length equals 15 residues. V lost 6 bases, J lost 8 bases, and 17 bases lay in between. Germline lookup yields CDR1 MNHNS and CDR2 SASEGT.

This clonotype was detected ten times or more. The junction differs from germline at one of its ends, possibly a read error. The V gene is TRBV4-3, the J gene TRBJ1-2; no reliable D call. CDR1 is LGHNA and CDR2 is YSLEER in the germline V gene. The CDR3 has 14 residues. In nucleotides, the CDR3 is TGTGCCAGCAGCCAAGGATTAGACTCCTATGGCTACACCTTC. Its translation: CASSQGLDSYGYTF.

A few counts support this clonotype. The chain couples TRBV7-9 to TRBJ1-1; D is unclear. V gave up 3 bases and J gave up 7 bases, with 9 bases separating them. This CDR3 region has 12 residues. Looked up from germline, CDR1 is SEHNR and CDR2 is FQNEAQ (reference sequence). Here the CDR3 DNA reads TGTGCCAGCAGCTTTAGGAGTAGTGAAGCTTTCTTT. Its translation: CASSFRSSEAFF.